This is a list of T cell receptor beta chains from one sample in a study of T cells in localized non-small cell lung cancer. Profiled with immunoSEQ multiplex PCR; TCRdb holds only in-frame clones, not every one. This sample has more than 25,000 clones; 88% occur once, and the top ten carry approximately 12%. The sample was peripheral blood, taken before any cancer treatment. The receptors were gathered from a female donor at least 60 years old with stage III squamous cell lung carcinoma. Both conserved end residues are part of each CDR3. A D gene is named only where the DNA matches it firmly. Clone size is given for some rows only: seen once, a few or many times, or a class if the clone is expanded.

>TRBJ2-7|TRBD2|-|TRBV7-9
TGTGCCAGCACCCGAACTAAGGCGGGAGAAGCCTACGAGCAGTACTTC
CASTRTKAGEAYEQYF
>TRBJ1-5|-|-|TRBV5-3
TGTGCCAGAAGCTTTGTACCACAGGGCGGGGGGCAGCCCCAGCATTTT
CARSFVPQGGGQPQHF
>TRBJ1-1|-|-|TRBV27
TGTGCCAGCCCCCTTGGGTCGGACAAAAACACTGAAGCTTTCTTT
CASPLGSDKNTEAFF
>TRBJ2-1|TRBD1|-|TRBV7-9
TGTGCCAGCAGCCGGGACAGGGGTACCTACAATGAGCAGTTCTTC
CASSRDRGTYNEQFF
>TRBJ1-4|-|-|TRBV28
TGTGCCAGCAGTCGAGGGGGTCGAACGAATGGAAAACTGTTTTTT
CASSRGGRTNGKLFF
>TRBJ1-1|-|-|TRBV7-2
TGTGCCAGCAGCTTACAAACAGAATACACTGAAGCTTTCTTT
CASSLQTEYTEAFF
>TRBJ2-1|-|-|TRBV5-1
TGCGCCAGCAGCTTGGTTGGGCAGAGCTACAATGAGCAGTTCTTC
CASSLVGQSYNEQFF
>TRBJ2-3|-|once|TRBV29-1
TGCAGCGTTGAAGATGCGGGGCACACAGATACGCAGTATTTT
CSVEDAGHTDTQYF
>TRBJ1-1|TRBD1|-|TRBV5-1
TGCGCCAGCAGCCCAAGACAGGGAAAGGTGCCTGAAGCTTTCTTT
CASSPRQGKVPEAFF
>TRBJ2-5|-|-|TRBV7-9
TGTGCCAGCAGCCCGTCCCTCGGGACCCAGTACTTC
CASSPSLGTQYF
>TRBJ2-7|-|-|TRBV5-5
TGTGCCAGCAGCCGCCTAGCGCCAAGCTCCTACGAGCAGTACTTC
CASSRLAPSSYEQYF
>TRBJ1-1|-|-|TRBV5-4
TGCGCCAGCAGCCAAGAAGGTGTAGACACTGAAGCTTTCTTT
CASSQEGVDTEAFF
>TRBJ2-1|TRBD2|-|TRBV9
TGTGCCAGCAGCGTAAGCGGGACTAGCGTCGCGGGCAATGAGCAGTTCTTC
CASSVSGTSVAGNEQFF
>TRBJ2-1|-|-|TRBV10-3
TGTGCCATCAGTGAGTCCGACTATTACAATGAGCAGTTCTTC
CAISESDYYNEQFF
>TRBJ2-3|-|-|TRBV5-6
TGTGCCAGCAGCATCAGTGTGACAGGCACAGATACGCAGTATTTT
CASSISVTGTDTQYF
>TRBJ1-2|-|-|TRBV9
TGTGCCAGCAGCGGTACAGGGCATAACTATGGCTACACCTTC
CASSGTGHNYGYTF
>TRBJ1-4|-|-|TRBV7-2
TGTGCCAGCAGCTTAGAACCTAATGAAAAACTGTTTTTT
CASSLEPNEKLFF
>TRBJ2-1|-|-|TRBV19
TGTGCCAGTAGCATGAGGGCGAGAGATGAGCAGTTCTTC
CASSMRARDEQFF
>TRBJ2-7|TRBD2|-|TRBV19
TGTGCCAGTAGGCCTAGCGGAGCTTCCTACGTGCAGTACTTC
CASRPSGASYVQYF
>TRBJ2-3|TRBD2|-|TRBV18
TGTGCCAGCTCACCACAGGGAGGGCGGCTCCCCGACACAGATACGCAGTATTTT
CASSPQGGRLPDTDTQYF
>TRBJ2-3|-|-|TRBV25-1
TGTGCCAGCAGCGGTAGCACAGATACGCAGTATTTT
CASSGSTDTQYF
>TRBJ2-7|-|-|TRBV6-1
TGTGCCAGCACCCCGACGGGAGTACGCGAGCAGTACTTC
CASTPTGVREQYF
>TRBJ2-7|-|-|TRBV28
TGTGCCAGCAGTTTTGCAGGGCGGTTCAACGAGCAGTACTTC
CASSFAGRFNEQYF
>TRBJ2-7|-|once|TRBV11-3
TGTGCCAGCAGCTGGATGGGAAGCGCCAACTACGAGCAGTACTTC
CASSWMGSANYEQYF
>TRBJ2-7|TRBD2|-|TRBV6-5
TGTGCCAGCGCCCAGCAAGCCCGGGAGGCCTACGAGCAGTACTTC
CASAQQAREAYEQYF
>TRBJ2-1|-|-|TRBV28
TGTGCCAGCAGTTTAATGGCTACCCTTGGTAATGAGCAGTTCTTC
CASSLMATLGNEQFF
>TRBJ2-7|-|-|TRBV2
TGTGCCAGCAGTGAGACGCAGGGCCACGAGCAGTACTTC
CASSETQGHEQYF
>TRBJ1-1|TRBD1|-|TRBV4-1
TGCGCCAGCAGCCAAAAAATTACAGGGGGCGCTCACACTGAAGCTTTCTTT
CASSQKITGGAHTEAFF
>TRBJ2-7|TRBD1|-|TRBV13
TGTGCCAGCAGCTTTACGGCGGGACAGGGCGAGCAGTACTTC
CASSFTAGQGEQYF
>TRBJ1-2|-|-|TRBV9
TGTGCCAGCAGCGTAGATTCTAGGGCAGGGGATGGCTACACCTTC
CASSVDSRAGDGYTF
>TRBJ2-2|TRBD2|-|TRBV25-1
TGTGCCAGCAGTGAATGGGGGGGCACCGGGGAGCTGTTTTTT
CASSEWGGTGELFF
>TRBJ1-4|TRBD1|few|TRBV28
TGTGCCAGCAGTTTAACAGGGGGCGCCAAAGAAAAACTGTTTTTT
CASSLTGGAKEKLFF
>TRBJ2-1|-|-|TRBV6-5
TGTGCCAGCAGTTACTCGGGAGGGGGCAATGAGCAGTTCTTC
CASSYSGGGNEQFF
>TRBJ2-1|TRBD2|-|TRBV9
TGTGCCAGCAGCTTTTTAGCGGGACTGAGCAATGAGCAGTTCTTC
CASSFLAGLSNEQFF
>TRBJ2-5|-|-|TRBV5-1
TGCGCCAGCAGCTTGGGGGGGAGTGGAACGGAGACCCAGTACTTC
CASSLGGSGTETQYF
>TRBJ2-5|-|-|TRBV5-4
TGTGCCAGCAGCTCAACGGGGGCAGGAAAGGCAGGAGAGACCCAGTACTTC
CASSSTGAGKAGETQYF
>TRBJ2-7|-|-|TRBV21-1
TGTGCCAGCAGCAAAGGACTAGCGAACTCCTACGAGCAGTACTTC
CASSKGLANSYEQYF
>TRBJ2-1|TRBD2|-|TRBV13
TGTGCCAGCAGCTTAGGCAGTGGACTAGCGGGGGGGCCTAATGAGCAGTTCTTC
CASSLGSGLAGGPNEQFF
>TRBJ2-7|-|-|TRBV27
TGTGCCAGCAGTTCCTCGACAGCCACCTACGAGCAGTACTTC
CASSSSTATYEQYF
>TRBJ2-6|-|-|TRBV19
TGTGCCAGTAGTATAAGCACGGGGTGGTCTGGGGCCAACGTCCTGACTTTC
CASSISTGWSGANVLTF
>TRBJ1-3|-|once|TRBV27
TGTGCCAGCAGTCGTGTGGGCGCGGGAGGAAACACCATATATTTT
CASSRVGAGGNTIYF
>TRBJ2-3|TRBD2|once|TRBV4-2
TGTGCCAGCAGCCGAGGGGGTGGAGCGGGAGGCCCAGATACGCAGTATTTT
CASSRGGGAGGPDTQYF
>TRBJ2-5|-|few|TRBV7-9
TGTGCCAGCAGCTTAAACCCGCAGGAGACCCAGTACTTC
CASSLNPQETQYF
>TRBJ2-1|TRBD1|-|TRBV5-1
TGCGCCAGCAGCTCCCTCATAGGGGGCCCGTACAATGAGCAGTTCTTC
CASSSLIGGPYNEQFF
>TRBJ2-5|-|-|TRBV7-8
TGTGCCAGCAGAAGGGGTCCCCCTCAAGAGACCCAGTACTTC
CASRRGPPQETQYF
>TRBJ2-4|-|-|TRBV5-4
TGTGCCAGCAGCTCGAGGAAGGCAGGGGGGACCGGGGGCATTCAGTACTTC
CASSSRKAGGTGGIQYF
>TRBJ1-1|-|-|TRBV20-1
TGCAGTGCTGGCGCCCGGGCAGAAGCTTTCTTT
CSAGARAEAFF